One sample yielded the 32 T cell receptor beta chains listed below, sequenced in a study of persistence of HIV-infected CD4 T cells. The libraries were made with immunoSEQ version 4 in survey mode. Using immunoSEQ multiplex PCR, the repertoire was profiled, and TCRdb retains in-frame clones only, with some absent. The table records 30,000 to 35,000 clones, approximately 80% of them present only once. Overlapping HIV-1 Gag 15-mer peptides at approximately 0.91 ug per peptide per mL were used. CD40L/CD69 double-negative CD45RO-high memory CD4+ T cells were collected. Antigen specificity for these receptors is unknown. This specimen was CD4+ T cells sorted from PBMCs after 18-hour stimulation, taken from a patient who received antiretroviral therapy. Receptor source: an adult woman with HIV who was CMV-seropositive.

A single count supports this clone. The V and J genes are TRBV19 and TRBJ1-1; D call uncertain. Germline V gene data show CDR1 as LNHDA and CDR2 as SQIVND (reference sequence). Trimming shortened V by 4 bases and J by 4 bases, and 16 bases separated the two germline ends. The CDR3 loop spans 15 amino acids. This chain's CDR3 is CASSKWAVSPTEAFF. CDR3 coding DNA: TGTGCCAGTAGTAAATGGGCAGTCTCTCCCACTGAAGCTTTCTTT.

The chain combines TRBV30 with TRBJ2-7; 8 nucleotides agree with TRBD2. With 4 bases clipped from V and 6 bases from J, the junction kept 5 bases outside the gene matches. CDR3 length: 12 residues. From germline, CDR1 is GTSNPN and CDR2 SVGIG (reference sequence). The CDR3 DNA is TGTGCCTGGATGCGGGGGGCCGGCGAGCAGTACTTC. Translated: CAWMRGAGEQYF.

The chain recombines TRBV5-1 with TRBJ2-7; 7 bases fit TRBD1. Losses at the gene ends were 4 bases for V and 3 bases for J; bases not matched to a gene: 4. CDR1 and CDR2 (germline): SGHRS, YFSETQ. The CDR3 is 13 residues long. The CDR3 loop is CASSLGGDYEQYF. The CDR3 nucleotides read TGCGCCAGCAGCCTAGGGGGCGACTACGAGCAGTACTTC.

This sequence joins TRBV3-1 (or the pseudogene TRBV3-2) and TRBJ2-1; TRBD2 matches at 12 bases. This CDR3 spans 15 amino acids. V lost 0 bases and J lost 6; bases outside the gene matches: 0. CDR1 is LGHDT and CDR2 is YNNKEL in the germline V gene (reference sequence). The CDR3 sequence: CASSQEGLAGNEQFF. The CDR3 DNA reads as TGTGCCAGCAGCCAAGAGGGACTAGCGGGCAATGAGCAGTTCTTC.

The rearrangement uses TRBV7-2 and TRBJ2-1, with D possibly TRBD1 on 6 matching bases. Trimming cost V 4 bases and J 8 bases, with 12 bases left between them. The CDR3 runs 13 residues. Germline CDR1 reads SGHTA; CDR2 reads FQGNSA. CDR3 nucleotide sequence: TGTGCCAGCAGCTCCACAGGGTACGATGAGCAGTTCTTC. It codes for CASSSTGYDEQFF.

The chain combines TRBV4-3 with TRBJ1-6; no definite D call. The CDR3 length is 14 residues. Germline V gives CDR1 LGHNA, CDR2 YSLEER. Between the trimmed V and J ends, which lost 4 bases and 10 bases, there was a span of 14 bases. The CDR3 sequence: CASSPSYSGSPLHF. CDR3 sequence (DNA): TGCGCCAGCAGCCCAAGTTATAGTGGGTCACCCCTCCACTTT.

The chain links TRBV5-1 to TRBJ2-1; 10 bases are shared with TRBD2. The CDR3 loop spans 16 amino acids. Germline-derived CDR1 and CDR2 are SGHRS and YFSETQ. The V segment lost 4 bases and the J segment 0 bases; nucleotides outside the gene matches: 4. This chain's CDR3 is CASSPRTSGSYNEQFF. In DNA, the CDR3 is TGCGCCAGCAGCCCCCGGACTAGCGGCTCCTACAATGAGCAGTTCTTC. The full variable domain, in which reference TRBV5-1 and TRBJ2-1 provide the parts outside the CDR3, is KAGVTQTPRYLIKTRGQQVTLSCSPISGHRSVSWYQQTPGQGLQFLFEYFSETQRNKGNFPGRFSGRQFSNSRSEMNVSTLELGDSALYLCASSPRTSGSYNEQFFGPGTRLTVL.

This sequence joins TRBV28 and TRBJ2-5; TRBD1 is a possible D gene (6 bases). V lost 5 bases, J lost 4 bases, and 20 bases lay in between. CDR1 and CDR2 (germline): MDHEN, SYDVKM. This CDR3 comprises 16 residues. CDR3 nucleotides: TGTGCCAGCAGTAAAACCGGAACAGGGAACTCAGAGACCCAGTACTTC. Translated, it gives CASSKTGTGNSETQYF.

V gene TRBV18 combines with J gene TRBJ2-2, with unresolved D. This CDR3 has 11 amino acids. The germline V gene has CDR1 KGHSH and CDR2 LQKENI. Trimming cost V 10 bases and J 7 bases, with 10 bases left between them. The CDR3 nucleotides are TGTGCCAACTCCAAGGGCGGGGAGCTGTTTTTT. It is translated as CANSKGGELFF.

This clone was observed a single time. The chain couples TRBV19 to TRBJ1-1, with D perhaps matching TRBD1 (6 bases). CDR1 and CDR2 from the germline V gene are LNHDA and SQIVND (reference sequence). The CDR3 is 17 residues long. V lost 3 bases and J lost 0, with 17 bases in between. The CDR3 DNA reads as TGTGCCAGTAGTATTAGACGGGGGCGAAACATGAACACTGAAGCTTTCTTT. It codes for CASSIRRGRNMNTEAFF.

This chain connects TRBV5-1 to TRBJ1-1, with TRBD1 matching 9 bases. The CDR3 extends over 17 amino acids. CDR1 SGHRS and CDR2 YFSETQ come from the germline V gene. Losses at the gene ends were 2 bases for V and 4 bases for J; bases not matched to a gene: 12. The CDR3 is CASSFGWVTTGGTEAFF. The CDR3 nucleotides read TGCGCCAGCAGCTTTGGGTGGGTGACGACAGGGGGCACTGAAGCTTTCTTT. The full variable domain, in which reference TRBV5-1 and TRBJ1-1 provide the parts outside the CDR3, is KAGVTQTPRYLIKTRGQQVTLSCSPISGHRSVSWYQQTPGQGLQFLFEYFSETQRNKGNFPGRFSGRQFSNSRSEMNVSTLELGDSALYLCASSFGWVTTGGTEAFFGQGTRLTVV.

CDR3 sequence reads: CASSEEVNQPQHF. For the CDR3, the DNA is TGTGCCAGCAGCGAAGAAGTCAATCAGCCCCAGCATTTT. J is TRBJ1-5 and V is TRBV7-2; unclear D gene. The length of the CDR3 is 13 residues. Germline CDR1 is SGHTA and CDR2 is FQGNSA. V gave up 5 bases and J gave up 3 bases, with 8 bases separating them.

This chain links TRBV24-1 with TRBJ2-3, with 8 bases matching TRBD2. V dropped 10 bases and J dropped 1; count of bases not matched to a gene: 12. In germline, CDR1 is KGHDR, CDR2 SFDVKD. This CDR3 has 16 amino acids. The CDR3 reads CATAPGGEEGTDTQYF. The CDR3 DNA follows: TGTGCCACAGCCCCGGGGGGGGAAGAGGGCACAGATACGCAGTATTTT.

The CDR3 coding sequence is TGTGCCAGCAGCCGGGGCGAGACAGGGGGCACTGAAGCTTTCTTT. Amino acid sequence: CASSRGETGGTEAFF. The rearrangement links TRBV5-4 to TRBJ1-1, with TRBD1 matching over 9 bases. CDR1 SGHNT and CDR2 YYREEE come from the germline V gene (reference sequence). Trimming removed 4 bases from V and 4 bases from J; junction bases left unmatched: 8. The CDR3 runs 15 residues.

The V call is TRBV19, the J call TRBJ2-5; D unclear. The V gene lost 6 bases and the J gene lost 5 bases, with 16 bases spanning the gap. The CDR3 is made up of 14 amino acids. Per the germline V gene, CDR1 is LNHDA and CDR2 is SQIVND (reference sequence). This chain's CDR3 is CASSVLAGEETQYF. The CDR3, as DNA: TGTGCCAGTAGCGTCCTGGCCGGAGAGGAGACCCAGTACTTC. Combining the CDR3 with reference TRBV19 and TRBJ2-5 gives the whole variable domain DGGITQSPKYLFRKEGQNVTLSCEQNLNHDAMYWYRQDPGQGLRLIYYSQIVNDFQKGDIAEGYSVSREKKESFPLTVTSAQKNPTAFYLCASSVLAGEETQYFGPGTRLLVL.

The chain carries TRBV5-4 and TRBJ1-5; TRBD1 might be the D (5 bases). Trimming left V 4 bases short and J 6 bases short, with 11 bases between. Germline assignment: CDR1 SGHNT and CDR2 YYREEE (reference sequence). The CDR3 totals 13 residues. The CDR3 sequence: CASSHQGTQPQHF. Written as DNA, the CDR3 is TGTGCCAGCAGCCATCAGGGTACTCAGCCCCAGCATTTT.

The chain recombines TRBV29-1 with TRBJ2-5; TRBD1 is a possible D gene (6 bases). Trimming shortened V by 3 bases and J by 5 bases, and 13 bases separated the two germline ends. CDR1 and CDR2 (germline): SQVTM, ANQGSEA. This CDR3 has 13 amino acids. DNA of the CDR3: TGCAGCGTTGAGATACAGGGCGTGGAGACCCAGTACTTC. This codes for CSVEIQGVETQYF.

V is TRBV6-5 and J is TRBJ2-3; D is possibly TRBD1 (5 bases). V lost 10 bases and J lost 6, with 11 bases in between. Germline-derived CDR1 and CDR2 are MNHEY and SVGAGI. CDR3 length: 11 residues. This CDR3 reads CATQGRDTQYF. Written as DNA, the CDR3 is TGTGCCACCCAGGGCAGGGATACGCAGTATTTT.

J is TRBJ1-5 and V is TRBV7-2, with D unclear. CDR3 length: 13 amino acids. Germline-derived CDR1 and CDR2 are SGHTA and FQGNSA. V lost 1 base, J lost 11 bases, and 12 bases lay in between. Written as DNA, the CDR3 is TGTGCCAGCAGCTTAGGGATCCCCAATTCCCAGCATTTT. Translating gives CASSLGIPNSQHF.

By sample share, this clone is hyperexpanded (1% or more). The chain joins TRBV2 to TRBJ2-7, with 12 nucleotides matching TRBD2. The V and J ends lost 7 bases and 5 bases, in that order; junction bases with no gene match: 6. The CDR3 covers 14 residues. Germline V gene lookup returns CDR1 SNHLY and CDR2 FYNNEI. CDR3 DNA sequence: TGTGCCAGCACCGACACTAGCGGGGGGCACGAGCAGTACTTC. Translation gives CASTDTSGGHEQYF.

The J gene is TRBJ1-5, the V gene TRBV21-1. TRBV21-1 is listed as a pseudogene. The CDR3 extends over 14 amino acids. CDR3 in DNA: TGTGCCAGCAGCAAAGTGGAGCGGAATCAGCCCCAGCATTTT. This gives the protein CASSKVERNQPQHF.

This sequence joins TRBV5-5 and TRBJ2-5; D is possibly TRBD1 or TRBD2 (6 bases each). The V gene lost 4 bases and the J gene lost 5 bases, with 18 bases spanning the gap. Germline CDR1 reads SGHKS; CDR2 reads YYEKEE (reference sequence). The CDR3 has 15 amino acids. Here the CDR3 DNA reads TGTGCCAGCAGCGGGGGGCCCGCCTCGAGGGAGACCCAGTACTTC. Encoded protein: CASSGGPASRETQYF.

The chain recombines TRBV3-1 (or the pseudogene TRBV3-2) with TRBJ2-5, with unresolved D. CDR1 LGHDT and CDR2 YNNKEL come from the germline V gene (reference sequence). V was shortened by 4 bases and J by 5 bases, with 5 bases between the two germline ends. This CDR3 is 11 amino acids long. CDR3 coding DNA: TGTGCCAGCAGCCTTAGGGAGACCCAGTACTTC. Amino acids: CASSLRETQYF.

This rearrangement joins TRBV2 to TRBJ1-1; D gene uncertain. The V gene lost 8 bases and the J gene lost 5 bases, with 9 bases spanning the gap. Looked up from germline, CDR1 is SNHLY and CDR2 is FYNNEI. The CDR3 runs to 11 residues. The CDR3 bases are TGTGCCAGCTTGTCGAGGACTGAAGCTTTCTTT. Its translation: CASLSRTEAFF. Filled out from reference TRBV2 and TRBJ1-1, the complete variable domain reads EPEVTQTPSHQVTQMGQEVILRCVPISNHLYFYWYRQILGQKVEFLVSFYNNEISEKSEIFDDQFSVERPDGSNFTLKIRSTKLEDSAMYFCASLSRTEAFFGQGTRLTVV.

This chain connects TRBV9 to TRBJ1-1; D uncertain. The CDR3 is 13 amino acids. With 3 bases removed from V and 7 bases from J, the gap between germline ends came to 13 bases. Germline CDR1 SGDLS, CDR2 YYNGEE. DNA of the CDR3: TGTGCCAGCAGCGCCCAACGGTTAGATGAAGCTTTCTTT. This gives the protein CASSAQRLDEAFF. The full variable domain, in which reference TRBV9 and TRBJ1-1 provide the parts outside the CDR3, is DSGVTQTPKHLITATGQRVTLRCSPRSGDLSVYWYQQSLDQGLQFLIQYYNGEERAKGNILERFSAQQFPDLHSELNLSSLELGDSALYFCASSAQRLDEAFFGQGTRLTVV.

V gene TRBV7-2 combines with J gene TRBJ2-7, with TRBD2 matching over 12 bases. Losses at the gene ends were 1 base for V and 7 bases for J; bases not matched to a gene: 5. This CDR3 comprises 15 residues. Germline V CDR1 and CDR2: SGHTA, FQGNSA. DNA for the CDR3: TGTGCCAGCAGCTTAGACCTAGCGGGGGGGCAAGAGCAGTACTTC. Translated, it gives CASSLDLAGGQEQYF.

The chain is built from TRBV7-2 and TRBJ1-3, with no clear D. Germline V gene lookup returns CDR1 SGHTA and CDR2 FQGNSA. The CDR3 is 15 residues long. Trimming took 3 bases from V and 0 from J, leaving 9 bases between them. The CDR3 loop is CASSFGLNSGNTIYF. The CDR3 nucleotides are TGTGCCAGCAGCTTCGGGCTCAACTCTGGAAACACCATATATTTT.

The chain couples TRBV7-2 to TRBJ2-2; D not certain. V shed 0 bases and J shed 8 bases, with 13 bases lying between them. Germline V gene sequence: CDR1 SGHTA, CDR2 FQGNSA. The CDR3 runs 15 residues. The DNA of the CDR3 is TGTGCCAGCAGCTTAGCCCAATGGGCTAGTGGGGAGCTGTTTTTT. Its protein is CASSLAQWASGELFF. Supplemented by reference TRBV7-2 and TRBJ2-2, the full variable domain reads GAGVSQSPSNKVTEKGKDVELRCDPISGHTALYWYRQSLGQGLEFLIYFQGNSAPDKSGLPSDRFSAERTGGSVSTLTIQRTQQEDSAVYLCASSLAQWASGELFFGEGSRLTVL.

This chain links TRBV9 with TRBJ2-7; TRBD2 matches at 14 bases. V shed 3 bases, J shed 4 bases, and the junction held 6 bases outside the gene matches. The length of the CDR3 is 16 residues. Per the germline V gene, CDR1 is SGDLS and CDR2 is YYNGEE. In nucleotides, the CDR3 is TGTGCCAGCAGCGAGACAGGGACTAGCGGGAGTTACGAGCAGTACTTC. Amino acids: CASSETGTSGSYEQYF.

Only one count was recorded for this clone. The DNA of the CDR3 is TGTGCCAGCTCAACCGGGACAGGGGAAGAGACCCAGTACTTC. Translating it yields CASSTGTGEETQYF. The chain combines TRBV18 with TRBJ2-5; 10 bases are a match to TRBD1. The CDR3 is 14 amino acids. Losses at the gene ends were 5 bases for V and 3 bases for J; bases not matched to a gene: 3. Germline lookup yields CDR1 KGHSH and CDR2 LQKENI.

The CDR3 DNA reads TGCGCCAGCAGCGACGGAGGGGTCCATGAGCAGTTCTTC. Its translation: CASSDGGVHEQFF. The chain is built from TRBV5-1 and TRBJ2-1, with D possibly TRBD2 on 6 matching bases. This CDR3 has 13 residues. Per germline, CDR1 SGHRS and CDR2 YFSETQ. V was pared by 4 bases and J by 8 bases, with 13 bases between.

The count of this clone is one. J is TRBJ1-1 and V is TRBV29-1; maybe TRBD1 (6 bases). V lost 7 bases and J lost 1, with 13 bases in between. The CDR3 contains 13 residues. The V gene's germline CDR1 is SQVTM and CDR2 ANQGSEA. The DNA for the CDR3 is TGCAGCGCCGCAAAGGGGGGGAACACTGAAGCTTTCTTT. Protein product: CSAAKGGNTEAFF.